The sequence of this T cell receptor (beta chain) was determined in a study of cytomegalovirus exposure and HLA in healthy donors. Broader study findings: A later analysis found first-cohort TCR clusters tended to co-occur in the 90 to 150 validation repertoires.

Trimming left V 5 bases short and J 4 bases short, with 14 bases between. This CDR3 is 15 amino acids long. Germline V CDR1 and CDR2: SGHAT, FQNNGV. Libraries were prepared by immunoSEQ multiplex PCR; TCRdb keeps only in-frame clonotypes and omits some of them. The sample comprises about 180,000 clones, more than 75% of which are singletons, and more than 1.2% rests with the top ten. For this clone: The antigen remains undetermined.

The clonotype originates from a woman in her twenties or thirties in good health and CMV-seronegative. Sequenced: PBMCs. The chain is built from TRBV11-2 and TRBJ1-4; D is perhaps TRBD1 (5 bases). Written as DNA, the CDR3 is TGTGCCAGCAGCCCCACGGGACTTATTAATGAAAAACTGTTTTTT. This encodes CASSPTGLINEKLFF.